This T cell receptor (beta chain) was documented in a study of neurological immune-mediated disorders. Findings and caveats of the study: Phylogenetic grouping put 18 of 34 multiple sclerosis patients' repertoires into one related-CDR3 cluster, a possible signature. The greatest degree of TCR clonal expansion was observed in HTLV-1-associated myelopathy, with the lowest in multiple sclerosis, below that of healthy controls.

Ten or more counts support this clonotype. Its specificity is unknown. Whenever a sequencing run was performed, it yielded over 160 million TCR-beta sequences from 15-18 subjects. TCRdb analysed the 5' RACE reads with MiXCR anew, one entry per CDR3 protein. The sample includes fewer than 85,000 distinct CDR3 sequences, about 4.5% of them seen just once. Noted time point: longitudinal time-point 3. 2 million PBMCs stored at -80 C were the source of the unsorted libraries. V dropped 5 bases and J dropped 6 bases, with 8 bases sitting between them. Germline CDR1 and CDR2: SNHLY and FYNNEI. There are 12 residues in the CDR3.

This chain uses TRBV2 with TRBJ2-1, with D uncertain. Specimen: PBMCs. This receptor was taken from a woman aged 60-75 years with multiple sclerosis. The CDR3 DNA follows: TGTGCCAGCAGTCAAGGCCTCAATGAGCAGTTCTTC. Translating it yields CASSQGLNEQFF.